The 21 T cell receptor beta chains listed next were all sequenced from one sample in a study of cytomegalovirus exposure and HLA in healthy donors. PCR involved 60 Vbeta and 13 Jbeta primers. The protocol was immunoSEQ multiplex PCR, while the TCRdb copy is restricted to in-frame clones and leaves out a portion. The sample includes fewer than 200,000 clones, roughly 88% seen only once; the top ten take approximately 1.2%. The material sequenced was PBMCs. These receptors came from a girl aged 2 to 10 in good health and CMV-seropositive.

This chain links TRBV18 with TRBJ2-1; 7 nucleotides agree with TRBD2. CDR3 size: 15 residues. The germline V gene encodes CDR1 KGHSH and CDR2 LQKENI. Germline trimming cut 4 bases from V and 3 bases from J; bases unmatched to any gene: 6. CDR3 bases: TGTGCCAGCTCACGCCCTAGCGGAAACTACAATGAGCAGTTCTTC. Amino acids: CASSRPSGNYNEQFF.

The chain links TRBV7-2 to TRBJ2-5; weak D call: TRBD1 (6 bases). Trimming removed 4 bases at V and 2 bases at J, with 11 bases between. The CDR3 loop spans 14 amino acids. Germline values: CDR1 SGHTA, CDR2 FQGNSA. This CDR3 is CASSWWGRQETQYF. As DNA, the CDR3 is TGTGCCAGCAGCTGGTGGGGGCGGCAAGAGACCCAGTACTTC.

This chain connects TRBV2 to TRBJ2-1; 13 bases agree with TRBD2. Germline trimming cut 8 bases from V and 9 bases from J; bases unmatched to any gene: 7. The CDR3 has 14 residues. Looked up from germline, CDR1 is SNHLY and CDR2 is FYNNEI. The CDR3 loop reads CASATSGRAIEQFF. CDR3 sequence (DNA): TGTGCCAGCGCTACTAGCGGGAGGGCTATTGAGCAGTTCTTC.

The J gene is TRBJ1-2, the V gene TRBV28, with D possibly being TRBD1 (6 bases). Trimming left V 2 bases short and J 8 bases short, with 9 bases between. This CDR3 has 12 amino acids. Germline CDR1 reads MDHEN; CDR2 reads SYDVKM. The CDR3 spells CASSLQGFGYTF. CDR3 coding DNA: TGTGCCAGCAGTTTACAGGGGTTCGGCTACACCTTC.

This chain joins TRBV30 and TRBJ1-2; 7 positions match TRBD1. The ends lost 3 bases at V and 10 bases at J; junction bases unmatched: 11. CDR3 length equals 13 residues. Germline values: CDR1 GTSNPN, CDR2 SVGIG (reference sequence). CDR3 region: CAWSEGAGLSYTF. CDR3 sequence (DNA): TGTGCCTGGAGCGAGGGGGCGGGGCTTTCCTACACCTTC.

The rearrangement links TRBV5-6 to TRBJ2-2; 9 bases line up with TRBD1. CDR1 is SGHDT, CDR2 YYEEEE, per germline. V shed 4 bases and J 4 bases; nucleotides not matched to a gene: 8. CDR3 size: 16 residues. The CDR3 nucleotides are TGTGCCAGCAGCCTTCTCGACAGGGGGTTCACCGGGGAGCTGTTTTTT. The encoded protein is CASSLLDRGFTGELFF.

This chain connects TRBV7-8 to TRBJ2-5; 7 bases match TRBD2. The germline V gene has CDR1 SGHVS and CDR2 FQNEAQ. The CDR3 length is 16 residues. The V segment lost 5 bases and the J segment 8 bases; nucleotides outside the gene matches: 17. The CDR3 loop reads CASSDPPGLRTGTQYF. The CDR3 DNA reads as TGTGCCAGCAGCGACCCTCCGGGACTACGGACTGGAACCCAGTACTTC.

This clone has only a few counts. The CDR3 region is CASKPTGGYGYTF. Here the CDR3 DNA reads TGTGCCAGCAAACCAACAGGGGGCTATGGCTACACCTTC. The chain has TRBV6-5 and TRBJ1-2; 8 bases agree with TRBD1. V shed 7 bases, J shed 4 bases, and the junction held 5 bases outside the gene matches. CDR3 length equals 13 residues. Germline V gene lookup returns CDR1 MNHEY and CDR2 SVGAGI.

The chain combines TRBV18 with TRBJ2-1; TRBD2 aligns across 12 bases. The ends lost 2 bases at V and 10 bases at J; junction bases unmatched: 9. The germline gives CDR1 KGHSH, CDR2 LQKENI. The length of the CDR3 is 16 residues. The CDR3 DNA reads as TGTGCCAGCTCACCATCCCTAGCGGGGGGGCCATGGGAGCAGTTCTTC. This encodes CASSPSLAGGPWEQFF.

This clone came up a few times. The chain uses TRBV27 and TRBJ2-1; D is perhaps TRBD2 (6 bases). The CDR3 runs to 15 residues. Deletions cut 7 bases from V and 2 bases from J, with 15 bases between. The germline gives CDR1 MNHEY, CDR2 SMNVEV (reference sequence). The CDR3 DNA follows: TGTGCCAGCACCGGGACTGTAGCGGCCTACAATGAGCAGTTCTTC. It specifies CASTGTVAAYNEQFF.

The chain employs TRBV11-2 and TRBJ2-1; D is possibly TRBD2 (6 bases). This CDR3 region has 17 residues. V dropped 0 bases and J dropped 2 bases, with 14 bases sitting between them. Germline CDR1 and CDR2: SGHAT and FQNNGV. The CDR3 bases are TGTGCCAGCAGCTTAGATCAGTTTCGCGGGACCTACAATGAGCAGTTCTTC. It translates to CASSLDQFRGTYNEQFF. Based on the CDR3 plus reference TRBV11-2 and TRBJ2-1, the full variable domain is EAGVAQSPRYKIIEKRQSVAFWCNPISGHATLYWYQQILGQGPKLLIQFQNNGVVDDSQLPKDRFSAERLKGVDSTLKIQPAKLEDSAVYLCASSLDQFRGTYNEQFFGPGTRLTVL.

The chain uses TRBV6-1 and TRBJ1-2; no definite D call. Germline values: CDR1 MNHNS, CDR2 SASEGT. V lost 2 bases and J lost 8, with 15 bases in between. The CDR3 consists of 14 residues. CDR3 sequence (DNA): TGTGCCAGCAGTGAAAGTGCCAGGACTGGAGGCTACACCTTC. Protein product: CASSESARTGGYTF.

The genes are TRBV6-5 and TRBJ2-1, with TRBD2 matching over 10 bases. V lost 6 bases to trimming and J lost 8 bases; unmatched junction nucleotides: 10. CDR3 length: 15 residues. Germline V gene sequence: CDR1 MNHEY, CDR2 SVGAGI. For the CDR3, the DNA is TGTGCCAGCAGCCTTAGCGGGAGGCTGGACGATGAGCAGTTCTTC. Translating it yields CASSLSGRLDDEQFF.

The chain links TRBV6-6 to TRBJ1-2; 10 nucleotides match TRBD1. Losses at the gene ends were 5 bases for V and 4 bases for J; bases not matched to a gene: 4. The CDR3 is 14 residues long. CDR1 and CDR2 (germline): MNHNY, SVGAGI (reference sequence). Here the CDR3 reads CASSEGQGIYGYTF. CDR3 DNA: TGTGCCAGCAGTGAGGGACAGGGGATCTATGGCTACACCTTC.

The chain has TRBV6-5 and TRBJ2-7; a possible D gene is TRBD2 (6 bases). From germline, CDR1 is MNHEY and CDR2 SVGAGI. The CDR3 covers 15 residues. V shed 8 bases and J shed 3 bases, with 20 bases lying between them. The CDR3 loop reads CASRQGGNLLYEQYF. In DNA, the CDR3 is TGTGCCAGCCGACAAGGAGGGAATCTACTCTACGAGCAGTACTTC.

This rearrangement joins TRBV6-5 to TRBJ2-7; the match to TRBD1 covers 12 bases. V shed 5 bases, J shed 7 bases, and the junction held 9 bases outside the gene matches. Germline assignment: CDR1 MNHEY and CDR2 SVGAGI. The CDR3 extends over 15 amino acids. The CDR3 protein is CASSPPGQGAREQYF. The CDR3 DNA is TGTGCCAGCAGTCCTCCGGGACAGGGGGCTCGGGAGCAGTACTTC.

The V and J genes are TRBV10-2 and TRBJ1-1; D gene ambiguous. The CDR3 has 14 residues. CDR1 and CDR2 from the germline V gene are WSHSY and SAAADI. V was trimmed by 2 bases and J by 1 base, leaving 8 bases between them. CDR3 region: CASSETGGNTEAFF. The CDR3 DNA reads as TGCGCCAGCAGTGAGACGGGAGGGAACACTGAAGCTTTCTTT.

The rearrangement uses TRBV5-4 and TRBJ2-5, with 7 bases lining up with TRBD2. Germline V gene data show CDR1 as SGHNT and CDR2 as YYREEE (reference sequence). J was trimmed by 4 bases and V by 2 bases; bases with no gene match: 5. This CDR3 spans 14 amino acids. The CDR3 protein is CASSFGGSGETQYF. In DNA, the CDR3 is TGTGCCAGCAGCTTCGGCGGGAGCGGAGAGACCCAGTACTTC.

V is TRBV7-2 and J is TRBJ1-6; D not certain. The V end was cut by 1 base, the J end by 7 bases, with 14 bases between. CDR1 and CDR2 from the germline V gene are SGHTA and FQGNSA. This CDR3 spans 16 amino acids. This chain's CDR3 is CASSLVGGPNNSPLHF. Here the CDR3 DNA reads TGTGCCAGCAGCTTAGTTGGTGGGCCGAACAATTCACCCCTCCACTTT. Full variable domain (rest looked up from reference TRBV7-2 and TRBJ1-6): GAGVSQSPSNKVTEKGKDVELRCDPISGHTALYWYRQSLGQGLEFLIYFQGNSAPDKSGLPSDRFSAERTGGSVSTLTIQRTQQEDSAVYLCASSLVGGPNNSPLHFGNGTRLTVT.

In its sample, this clone was seen once. V usage is TRBV28 and J usage is TRBJ2-7; D uncertain. The CDR3 consists of 13 residues. Germline V gives CDR1 MDHEN, CDR2 SYDVKM. V lost 2 bases and J lost 9, with 14 bases in between. The CDR3 loop is CASSLGPASVQYF. The CDR3 region has the DNA TGTGCCAGCAGTTTAGGGCCAGCTTCCGTGCAGTACTTC.

This rearrangement joins TRBV5-1 to TRBJ1-2, with D perhaps TRBD1 (5 bases). Trimming left V 2 bases short and J 2 bases short, with 10 bases between. Germline assignment: CDR1 SGHRS and CDR2 YFSETQ. The CDR3 loop spans 14 amino acids. The chain's CDR3 is CASSLDQGNYGYTF. CDR3 in DNA: TGCGCCAGCAGCTTAGATCAGGGAAACTATGGCTACACCTTC.